Presented here are 26 T cell receptor beta chains from one specimen sequenced in a study of early stage breast cancer tumors. Repertoires were generated with immunoSEQ multiplex PCR, while TCRdb's copy carries only in-frame clones and drops some. The sample includes roughly 60,000 clones, 60% to 85% of them seen just once. Specimen: blood. These receptor sequences come from a person aged 25 to 45 with breast cancer.

The chain is built from TRBV18 and TRBJ1-2, with 7 bases identical to TRBD1. After removal of 3 bases from V and 8 bases from J, the junction contained 9 bases not matched to a gene. CDR1 KGHSH and CDR2 LQKENI come from the germline V gene. The CDR3 runs 14 residues. CDR3 loop: CASSPLDRDGGYTF. CDR3 bases: TGTGCCAGCTCACCCCTCGACAGGGACGGGGGCTACACCTTC.

V is TRBV9 and J is TRBJ1-1; possibly TRBD1 for D (6 bases). Trimming cost V 4 bases and J 6 bases, with 13 bases left between them. The CDR3 covers 13 residues. Per germline, CDR1 SGDLS and CDR2 YYNGEE. The CDR3 loop reads CASSLGGSAEAFF. CDR3 DNA sequence: TGTGCCAGCAGCCTCGGGGGCTCGGCTGAAGCTTTCTTT.

The chain recombines TRBV27 with TRBJ2-3; 9 nucleotides agree with TRBD2. The CDR3 has 18 amino acids. Germline CDR1 reads MNHEY; CDR2 reads SMNVEV (reference sequence). Trimming took 3 bases from V and 4 from J; bases not matched to a gene: 14. The chain's CDR3 is CASSLESRVAGVADTQYF. In DNA, the CDR3 is TGTGCCAGCAGTTTGGAGTCACGGGTAGCGGGAGTAGCAGATACGCAGTATTTT.

This clone was observed a few times. This rearrangement joins TRBV5-4 to TRBJ2-1; possible D gene TRBD1, 5 bases. Trimming removed 0 bases at V and 4 bases at J, with 11 bases between. CDR1 is SGHNT and CDR2 is YYREEE in the germline V gene (reference sequence). This CDR3 is built from 15 residues. CDR3 amino acids: CASSLASGKYNEQFF. The CDR3, as DNA: TGTGCCAGCAGCTTGGCGTCAGGGAAATACAATGAGCAGTTCTTC.

The gene calls are TRBV18 and TRBJ2-1; 13 bases are shared with TRBD2. Trimming at V came to 4 bases and at J to 5 bases, leaving 2 bases not matched to a gene. The CDR3 consists of 15 residues. Germline lookup yields CDR1 KGHSH and CDR2 LQKENI. CDR3 sequence: CASSLGLAGNNEQFF. CDR3 sequence (DNA): TGTGCCAGCTCACTGGGACTAGCGGGGAACAATGAGCAGTTCTTC. The full variable domain, completed using reference TRBV18 and TRBJ2-1, is NAGVMQNPRHLVRRRGQEARLRCSPMKGHSHVYWYRQLPEEGLKFMVYLQKENIIDESGMPKERFSAEFPKEGPSILRIQQVVRGDSAAYFCASSLGLAGNNEQFFGPGTRLTVL.

The V call is TRBV5-1, the J call TRBJ2-3; TRBD2 aligns across 9 bases. The germline CDR1 and CDR2 sequences are SGHRS and YFSETQ. V shed 4 bases and J 2 bases; nucleotides not matched to a gene: 11. The CDR3 consists of 17 residues. Here the CDR3 DNA reads TGCGCCAGCAGCCCACAACTAGCGGGCTTCAACACAGATACGCAGTATTTT. As protein: CASSPQLAGFNTDTQYF.

The chain uses TRBV19 and TRBJ1-3, with TRBD1 matching 8 bases. The ends lost 3 bases at V and 2 bases at J; junction bases unmatched: 3. The CDR3 contains 15 residues. Germline CDR1 is LNHDA and CDR2 is SQIVND (reference sequence). The CDR3 nucleotides read TGTGCCAGTAGTATTATGACAGGGGCTGGAAACACCATATATTTT. This gives the protein CASSIMTGAGNTIYF.

The chain employs TRBV7-9 and TRBJ2-1, with 11 bases that match TRBD2. V gave up 6 bases and J gave up 0 bases; unmatched junction bases: 10. The CDR3 is 18 amino acids. Germline loops: CDR1 SEHNR, CDR2 FQNEAQ (reference sequence). The CDR3 spells CASRPPGTSGSSYNEQFF. The DNA for the CDR3 is TGTGCCAGCAGACCCCCCGGGACTAGCGGTAGCTCCTACAATGAGCAGTTCTTC.

The J gene is TRBJ1-6, the V gene TRBV7-2; 7 bases fit TRBD1. The length of the CDR3 is 15 residues. V shed 1 base and J 10 bases; nucleotides not matched to a gene: 7. Germline-derived CDR1 and CDR2 are SGHTA and FQGNSA. CDR3 amino acids: CASSLGVDRSSPLHF. The CDR3 coding sequence is TGTGCCAGCAGCTTAGGGGTGGACAGGTCCTCACCCCTCCACTTT.

The V call is TRBV6-1, the J call TRBJ1-1; possibly TRBD1 for D (6 bases). Germline CDR1 reads MNHNS; CDR2 reads SASEGT. This CDR3 region has 15 residues. V lost 2 bases and J 4 bases, leaving 14 bases between the germline ends. Here the CDR3 reads CASSEYGGPATEAFF. As DNA, the CDR3 is TGTGCCAGCAGTGAATACGGGGGGCCGGCCACTGAAGCTTTCTTT.

CDR3 coding DNA: TGTGCCAGCAGTTACCAGGGTAGCAATCAGCCCCAGCATTTT. The encoded protein is CASSYQGSNQPQHF. V usage is TRBV27 and J usage is TRBJ1-5; D possibly corresponds to TRBD1 (5 bases). The CDR3 has 14 amino acids. Per the germline V gene, CDR1 is MNHEY and CDR2 is SMNVEV (reference sequence). V was clipped by 4 bases and J by 0 bases, with 7 bases between them.

This clone has just a few counts. V is TRBV18 and J is TRBJ1-2; no firm D call. V was trimmed by 0 bases and J by 3 bases, leaving 2 bases between them. CDR3 size: 12 residues. Germline V CDR1 and CDR2: KGHSH, LQKENI. This chain's CDR3 is CASSPPDYGYTF. CDR3 DNA sequence: TGTGCCAGCTCACCACCAGACTATGGCTACACCTTC.

The rearrangement joins TRBV6-5 to TRBJ2-7; maybe TRBD2 (5 bases). The germline gives CDR1 MNHEY, CDR2 SVGAGI. This CDR3 has 13 amino acids. Trimming stripped 6 bases from V and 1 base from J, with 10 bases between. The CDR3 loop reads CASSPPGSYEQYF. The CDR3 nucleotides read TGTGCCAGCAGCCCGCCGGGGTCCTACGAGCAGTACTTC.

The chain employs TRBV9 and TRBJ2-3; 10 bases match TRBD1. V lost 4 bases and J lost 5; bases outside the gene matches: 7. This CDR3 has 15 amino acids. Germline CDR1 is SGDLS and CDR2 is YYNGEE. The CDR3 loop is CASSPRTGGGDTQYF. The DNA for the CDR3 is TGTGCCAGCAGCCCGCGGACAGGGGGGGGAGATACGCAGTATTTT.

This clone occurred a few times. The chain uses TRBV30 and TRBJ2-2; TRBD1 matches 7 bases. Germline-derived CDR1 and CDR2 are GTSNPN and SVGIG (reference sequence). The CDR3 consists of 13 residues. With 5 bases clipped from V and 6 bases from J, the junction kept 6 bases outside the gene matches. CDR3 sequence: CAWDRDGAGELFF. The CDR3 bases are TGTGCCTGGGACAGGGACGGCGCCGGGGAGCTGTTTTTT. Based on the CDR3 plus reference TRBV30 and TRBJ2-2, the full variable domain is SQTIHQWPATLVQPVGSPLSLECTVEGTSNPNLYWYRQAAGRGLQLLFYSVGIGQISSEVPQNLSASRPQDRQFILSSKKLLLSDSGFYLCAWDRDGAGELFFGEGSRLTVL.

This clone was seen only a few times. One end of the junction fails to match germline, which may point to a read error. The chain combines TRBV9 with TRBJ2-1, with TRBD2 as a possible D gene (6 bases). Germline loops: CDR1 SGDLS, CDR2 YYNGEE. The CDR3 runs 11 residues. This chain's CDR3 is CASSDYTEQFF. The CDR3 region has the DNA TGTGCCAGTTCGGACTACACTGAGCAGTTCTTC.

This clone has a handful of counts. V gene TRBV11-2 combines with J gene TRBJ1-6, with unresolved D. Trimming cost V 4 bases and J 5 bases, with 3 bases left between them. Per the germline V gene, CDR1 is SGHAT and CDR2 is FQNNGV. This CDR3 region has 12 residues. CDR3 DNA sequence: TGTGCCAGCAGCTCACATAATTCACCCCTCCACTTT. This gives the protein CASSSHNSPLHF. Full variable domain (missing parts from reference TRBV11-2 and TRBJ1-6): EAGVAQSPRYKIIEKRQSVAFWCNPISGHATLYWYQQILGQGPKLLIQFQNNGVVDDSQLPKDRFSAERLKGVDSTLKIQPAKLEDSAVYLCASSSHNSPLHFGNGTRLTVT.

This clone was recorded only once. The gene calls are TRBV4-1 and TRBJ2-1; TRBD2 matches at 11 bases. From germline, CDR1 is MGHRA and CDR2 YSYEKL. J lost 2 bases, V lost 1 base, and 4 bases had no gene match. This CDR3 contains 17 residues. CDR3 bases: TGCGCCAGCAGCCAAGTATTACTAGCGGGGGCCTACAATGAGCAGTTCTTC. Protein sequence: CASSQVLLAGAYNEQFF.

The chain is built from TRBV6-6 and TRBJ1-5; D gene unclear. V lost 6 bases and J lost 7, with 19 bases in between. This CDR3 contains 15 residues. Germline V lookup: CDR1 MNHNY, CDR2 SVGAGI (reference sequence). In DNA, the CDR3 is TGTGCCAGCAGGGCCCGGGAGGTATTGGGGCAGCCCCAGCATTTT. It yields the protein CASRAREVLGQPQHF.

The sample holds a few counts of this clone. This chain uses TRBV5-4 with TRBJ1-2, with a possible D match to TRBD1 (5 bases). The V gene's germline CDR1 is SGHNT and CDR2 YYREEE (reference sequence). The germline V and J ends were trimmed by 0 bases and 3 bases, with 12 bases remaining between them. CDR3 length: 15 amino acids. The CDR3 here is CASSLGGTLDYGYTF. The CDR3, as DNA: TGTGCCAGCAGCTTGGGAGGGACGCTGGACTATGGCTACACCTTC.

V gene TRBV30 combines with J gene TRBJ1-2; the D gene is possibly TRBD1 (6 bases). Trimming took 2 bases from V and 2 from J, leaving 15 bases between them. CDR3 size: 15 residues. In germline, CDR1 is GTSNPN, CDR2 SVGIG (reference sequence). CDR3 sequence: CAWSLPPGQNYGYTF. CDR3 sequence (DNA): TGTGCCTGGAGTCTCCCCCCCGGACAGAACTATGGCTACACCTTC.

The V gene is TRBV6-1, the J gene TRBJ1-3, with a weak D call TRBD1 (5 bases). With 4 bases removed from V and 0 bases from J, the gap between germline ends came to 10 bases. The CDR3 contains 15 residues. Per the germline V gene, CDR1 is MNHNS and CDR2 is SASEGT. CDR3 amino acids: CASSVVQDSGNTIYF. The DNA of the CDR3 is TGTGCCAGCAGTGTGGTACAGGACTCTGGAAACACCATATATTTT.

The rearrangement joins TRBV15 to TRBJ1-2, with D hard to call. Trimming pared 0 bases from V and 5 bases from J, leaving 13 bases between. From germline, CDR1 is LNHNV and CDR2 YYDKDF (reference sequence). The CDR3 totals 15 residues. The CDR3 DNA is TGTGCCACCAGCAGAGATCAGCGGCCTTCTTATGGCTACACCTTC. This translates into CATSRDQRPSYGYTF. Combining the CDR3 with reference TRBV15 and TRBJ1-2 gives the whole variable domain DAMVIQNPRYQVTQFGKPVTLSCSQTLNHNVMYWYQQKSSQAPKLLFHYYDKDFNNEADTPDNFQSRRPNTSFCFLDIRSPGLGDTAMYLCATSRDQRPSYGYTFGSGTRLTVV.

V is TRBV4-2 and J is TRBJ2-1, with 7 bases that match TRBD2. The CDR3 has 13 amino acids. J gave up 12 bases and V 0 bases, and 5 bases lay outside the gene matches. The germline V gene has CDR1 LGHNA and CDR2 YNFKEQ. This CDR3 reads CASSQEDGGMQFF. In DNA, the CDR3 is TGTGCCAGCAGCCAAGAAGACGGGGGGATGCAGTTCTTC.

The chain carries TRBV19 and TRBJ1-5; 8 bases are shared with TRBD1. This CDR3 is built from 16 residues. V gave up 3 bases and J gave up 1 base; unmatched junction bases: 5. Germline assignment: CDR1 LNHDA and CDR2 SQIVND (reference sequence). The CDR3 DNA follows: TGTGCCAGTAGTATCCAGGGGGCGAGGAGCAATCAGCCCCAGCATTTT. As protein: CASSIQGARSNQPQHF.

This chain uses TRBV28 with TRBJ1-2, with TRBD1 as a possible D gene (5 bases). Germline lookup yields CDR1 MDHEN and CDR2 SYDVKM. With 10 bases removed from V and 1 base from J, the gap between germline ends came to 13 bases. The CDR3 length is 13 residues. CDR3 protein: CATRGDGNYGYTF. In DNA, the CDR3 is TGTGCCACCCGGGGGGACGGTAACTATGGCTACACCTTC.